A single sample is the source of the 32 T cell receptor beta chains below, sequenced in a study of cytomegalovirus exposure and HLA in healthy donors. Primers for the PCR totalled 60 Vbeta and 13 Jbeta. Libraries were prepared by immunoSEQ multiplex PCR; TCRdb keeps only in-frame clonotypes and omits some of them. The profile shows about 160,000 clones, 75% to 85% of them singletons. The sample taken for sequencing was PBMCs. All receptors derive from a human donor in good health.

The chain carries TRBV5-1 and TRBJ2-2, with TRBD1 identical over 9 bases. V was clipped by 0 bases and J by 3 bases; unmatched bases: 0. The CDR3 is made up of 15 amino acids. Germline assignment: CDR1 SGHRS and CDR2 YFSETQ. The CDR3 sequence: CASSLGDRDTGELFF. The CDR3 bases are TGCGCCAGCAGCTTGGGGGACAGGGACACCGGGGAGCTGTTTTTT.

V and J are TRBV28 and TRBJ1-5; maybe TRBD1 (6 bases). The V gene lost 10 bases and the J gene lost 1 base, with 23 bases spanning the gap. Germline V gives CDR1 MDHEN, CDR2 SYDVKM. The CDR3 sequence is 17 residues long. The CDR3 spells CAIGGLRWGISNQPQHF. The CDR3 bases are TGTGCCATCGGGGGGCTTCGTTGGGGGATAAGCAATCAGCCCCAGCATTTT.

The V call is TRBV10-1, the J call TRBJ2-4; possibly TRBD1 for D (6 bases). V dropped 3 bases and J dropped 8 bases, with 8 bases sitting between them. The CDR3 length is 12 residues. Germline lookup yields CDR1 WNHNN and CDR2 SYGVQD (reference sequence). The CDR3 DNA reads as TGCGCCAGCAGTGACAGGGGTGACATTCAGTACTTC. It translates to CASSDRGDIQYF.

This chain connects TRBV13 to TRBJ2-1; 8 bases line up with TRBD2. Germline CDR1 and CDR2: PRHDT and FYEKMQ (reference sequence). Germline trimming cut 0 bases from V and 3 bases from J; bases unmatched to any gene: 7. The CDR3 is 17 amino acids. In DNA form, the CDR3 reads TGTGCCAGCAGCTTAGGTGGTGGACTAGCCGGCTACAATGAGCAGTTCTTC. Its translation: CASSLGGGLAGYNEQFF.

This CDR3 reads CASSPQTQETQYF. CDR3 coding DNA: TGCGCCAGCAGCCCACAAACCCAAGAGACCCAGTACTTC. This chain uses TRBV5-1 with TRBJ2-5, with no clear D. The ends were cut back, 4 bases at V and 1 base at J, with 8 bases in the middle. Germline V gene sequence: CDR1 SGHRS, CDR2 YFSETQ. The CDR3 is 13 residues long.

The CDR3 loop is CASSSTEQNIQYF. The CDR3 DNA reads TGTGCCAGCTCAAGCACAGAGCAAAACATTCAGTACTTC. The chain carries TRBV18 and TRBJ2-4; D not certain. The CDR3 sequence is 13 residues long. Trimming pared 5 bases from V and 5 bases from J, leaving 10 bases between. The germline V gene has CDR1 KGHSH and CDR2 LQKENI.

This chain connects TRBV18 to TRBJ1-5, with TRBD1 identical over 8 bases. Trimming took 5 bases from V and 7 from J; bases not matched to a gene: 7. CDR1 and CDR2 (germline): KGHSH, LQKENI. The CDR3 is made up of 14 amino acids. CDR3: CASSYGQGGQPQHF. The DNA of the CDR3 is TGTGCCAGCTCATACGGACAGGGTGGCCAGCCCCAGCATTTT.

The chain has TRBV5-4 and TRBJ2-5; the D is unclear. V gave up 0 bases and J gave up 8 bases, with 11 bases separating them. Germline assignment: CDR1 SGHNT and CDR2 YYREEE (reference sequence). This CDR3 has 13 residues. For the CDR3, the DNA is TGTGCCAGCAGCTTGGAAACGGTGAACACCCAGTACTTC. It is translated as CASSLETVNTQYF.

This chain joins TRBV5-6 and TRBJ2-4; 8 nucleotides align to TRBD1. The CDR3 has 18 amino acids. With V trimmed by 4 bases and J by 6 bases, 18 bases remained unmatched. Germline loops: CDR1 SGHDT, CDR2 YYEEEE. CDR3 residues: CASSAPLNDRGGINIQYF. The DNA of the CDR3 is TGTGCCAGCAGCGCCCCCCTTAACGACAGGGGTGGAATAAACATTCAGTACTTC. Filled out from reference TRBV5-6 and TRBJ2-4, the complete variable domain reads DAGVTQSPTHLIKTRGQQVTLRCSPKSGHDTVSWYQQALGQGPQFIFQYYEEEERQRGNFPDRFSGHQFPNYSSELNVNALLLGDSALYLCASSAPLNDRGGINIQYFGAGTRLSVL.

In its sample, this clone was seen a few times. V usage is TRBV27 and J usage is TRBJ1-1; TRBD1 aligns across 9 bases. J gave up 5 bases and V 6 bases, and 7 bases lay outside the gene matches. The CDR3 contains 14 residues. From germline, CDR1 is MNHEY and CDR2 SMNVEV (reference sequence). CDR3 sequence (DNA): TGTGCCAGCAGGCTGACAGGGGGTGAGACTGAAGCTTTCTTT. This encodes CASRLTGGETEAFF.

The CDR3 region is CASSSFSNQPQHF. In nucleotides, the CDR3 is TGTGCCAGCAGTTCCTTCTCCAATCAGCCCCAGCATTTT. The V gene is TRBV27, the J gene TRBJ1-5; D gene unclear. Trimming took off 4 bases at V and 3 bases at J, with 7 bases between the two ends. The CDR3 spans 13 residues. The germline CDR1 and CDR2 sequences are MNHEY and SMNVEV (reference sequence).

This clone was detected only a few times. Other DNA sequences in this sample translate to the same CDR3. The chain carries TRBV7-9 and TRBJ1-1; 8 bases are a match to TRBD1. From germline, CDR1 is SEHNR and CDR2 FQNEAQ (reference sequence). The ends lost 4 bases at V and 1 base at J; junction bases unmatched: 2. This CDR3 contains 14 residues. CDR3 sequence reads: CASSSGTGNTEAFF. The CDR3 DNA sequence: TGTGCCAGCAGCTCGGGGACAGGGAACACTGAAGCTTTCTTT.

V is TRBV27 and J is TRBJ2-3; D is possibly TRBD1 (5 bases). The germline V gene has CDR1 MNHEY and CDR2 SMNVEV (reference sequence). This CDR3 spans 15 amino acids. Between the trimmed V and J ends, which lost 1 base and 2 bases, there was a span of 10 bases. The CDR3 coding sequence is TGTGCCAGCAGTTTATATCAGGGAAACACAGATACGCAGTATTTT. As protein: CASSLYQGNTDTQYF.

V gene TRBV5-4 combines with J gene TRBJ2-3; tentatively, D is TRBD1 (5 bases). V gave up 0 bases and J gave up 1 base, with 15 bases separating them. The CDR3 is made up of 17 amino acids. Germline V lookup: CDR1 SGHNT, CDR2 YYREEE (reference sequence). CDR3 nucleotides: TGTGCCAGCAGCTTGGGGAGCCTCCTAGGGGGCACAGATACGCAGTATTTT. It codes for CASSLGSLLGGTDTQYF.

V usage is TRBV27 and J usage is TRBJ2-1; TRBD1 matches at 7 bases. J lost 9 bases, V lost 3 bases, and 8 bases had no gene match. Per germline, CDR1 MNHEY and CDR2 SMNVEV (reference sequence). The CDR3 length is 14 residues. This chain's CDR3 is CASSFFGTVGEQFF. CDR3 coding DNA: TGTGCCAGCAGTTTCTTCGGGACAGTCGGTGAGCAGTTCTTC.

The J gene is TRBJ2-3, the V gene TRBV4-2, with 8 bases that match TRBD2. Trimming took 0 bases from V and 2 from J; bases not matched to a gene: 7. Germline V lookup: CDR1 LGHNA, CDR2 YNFKEQ. This CDR3 comprises 17 residues. The CDR3 bases are TGTGCCAGCAGCCAAGATGCCCAGCGGGAGATCACAGATACGCAGTATTTT. Its translation is CASSQDAQREITDTQYF.

V gene TRBV5-1 combines with J gene TRBJ1-1, with 8 bases fitting TRBD1. With V trimmed by 5 bases and J by 4 bases, 13 bases remained unmatched. The CDR3 is 16 amino acids. Looked up from germline, CDR1 is SGHRS and CDR2 is YFSETQ. Here the CDR3 DNA reads TGCGCCAGCAGTTCTAGGACGCAGGGGGCGAGCACTGAAGCTTTCTTT. It translates to CASSSRTQGASTEAFF. Full variable domain (remainder filled in from reference TRBV5-1 and TRBJ1-1): KAGVTQTPRYLIKTRGQQVTLSCSPISGHRSVSWYQQTPGQGLQFLFEYFSETQRNKGNFPGRFSGRQFSNSRSEMNVSTLELGDSALYLCASSSRTQGASTEAFFGQGTRLTVV.

This clone was counted only a few times. DNA of the CDR3: TGTGCCAGCAGTTTAGCCGGGATCTCTGGAAACACCATATATTTT. It is translated as CASSLAGISGNTIYF. The chain uses TRBV28 and TRBJ1-3; no clear D. V shed 2 bases and J shed 0 bases, with 8 bases lying between them. CDR1 is MDHEN, CDR2 SYDVKM, per germline. This CDR3 spans 15 amino acids.

The chain is built from TRBV5-4 and TRBJ1-2; D is uncertain. Germline V gene sequence: CDR1 SGHNT, CDR2 YYREEE (reference sequence). The CDR3 extends over 14 amino acids. Trimming left V 4 bases short and J 4 bases short, with 14 bases between. CDR3 nucleotide sequence: TGTGCCAGCAGCACCCCGGACGGGAGCTATGGCTACACCTTC. This translates into CASSTPDGSYGYTF.

This clone was observed a few times. The rearrangement uses TRBV7-2 and TRBJ2-5; TRBD2 matches at 9 bases. With V trimmed by 3 bases and J by 2 bases, 4 bases remained unmatched. The CDR3 is 15 residues long. Germline V gene sequence: CDR1 SGHTA, CDR2 FQGNSA. The CDR3 nucleotides are TGTGCCAGCAGCTTCTCTAGCGGGACACAAGAGACCCAGTACTTC. It codes for CASSFSSGTQETQYF. Full variable domain (remainder filled in from reference TRBV7-2 and TRBJ2-5): GAGVSQSPSNKVTEKGKDVELRCDPISGHTALYWYRQSLGQGLEFLIYFQGNSAPDKSGLPSDRFSAERTGGSVSTLTIQRTQQEDSAVYLCASSFSSGTQETQYFGPGTRLLVL.

This clone came up a few times. The CDR3 reads CASSVLGARMNTEAFF. The CDR3 DNA follows: TGTGCCAGCAGTGTTCTAGGGGCCCGGATGAACACTGAAGCTTTCTTT. This chain links TRBV25-1 with TRBJ1-1, with a possible D match to TRBD1 (5 bases). Germline assignment: CDR1 MGHDK and CDR2 SYGVNS. The CDR3 length is 16 residues. V was clipped by 4 bases and J by 0 bases, with 15 bases between them.

This clone was seen a single time. The J gene is TRBJ2-3, the V gene TRBV9; tentatively, D is TRBD2 (5 bases). CDR1 is SGDLS and CDR2 is YYNGEE in the germline V gene. This CDR3 comprises 13 residues. V was shortened by 6 bases and J by 6 bases, with 14 bases between the two germline ends. DNA for the CDR3: TGTGCCAGCACGAATGACTACCAGGATACGCAGTATTTT. Translation gives CASTNDYQDTQYF. The entire variable domain, with the rest obtained from reference TRBV9 and TRBJ2-3, is as follows: DSGVTQTPKHLITATGQRVTLRCSPRSGDLSVYWYQQSLDQGLQFLIQYYNGEERAKGNILERFSAQQFPDLHSELNLSSLELGDSALYFCASTNDYQDTQYFGPGTRLTVL.

The V and J genes are TRBV19 and TRBJ1-1; TRBD1 is a possible D gene (6 bases). CDR3 length: 14 amino acids. V lost 7 bases, J lost 5 bases, and 17 bases lay in between. Germline CDR1 and CDR2: LNHDA and SQIVND (reference sequence). The CDR3 DNA reads TGTGCCAGTAAAGTTCCGCAGGGGAGAACTGAAGCTTTCTTT. This translates into CASKVPQGRTEAFF.

The chain couples TRBV2 to TRBJ1-4; perhaps TRBD1 as D (6 bases). Deletions cut 6 bases from V and 2 bases from J, with 16 bases between. The CDR3 covers 16 residues. Germline CDR1 and CDR2: SNHLY and FYNNEI. CDR3 sequence (DNA): TGTGCCAGCAGCGAACAGGGTATTGGCACTAATGAAAAACTGTTTTTT. It encodes CASSEQGIGTNEKLFF.

J is TRBJ1-4 and V is TRBV13, with 7 nucleotides matching TRBD1. Germline lookup yields CDR1 PRHDT and CDR2 FYEKMQ (reference sequence). V was pared by 1 base and J by 5 bases, with 7 bases of the junction left unmatched. CDR3 size: 16 residues. The CDR3 region has the DNA TGTGCCAGCAGCTTAGAGACGGGACAGATAAATGAAAAACTGTTTTTT. As protein: CASSLETGQINEKLFF.

The rearrangement uses TRBV11-2 and TRBJ2-5; 10 bases match TRBD2. The CDR3 spans 14 residues. Germline assignment: CDR1 SGHAT and CDR2 FQNNGV. V shed 0 bases and J 14 bases; nucleotides not matched to a gene: 9. CDR3 nucleotides: TGTGCCAGCAGCTTAGATCGACTAGCGGGCCTTTCCTACTTC. Its protein product is CASSLDRLAGLSYF.

The chain couples TRBV15 to TRBJ2-1, with 10 bases lining up with TRBD2. Germline values: CDR1 LNHNV, CDR2 YYDKDF (reference sequence). J gave up 4 bases and V 9 bases, and 3 bases lay outside the gene matches. The CDR3 extends over 13 amino acids. DNA for the CDR3: TGTGCCACTAGGACTAGCGGTTACAATGAGCAGTTCTTC. It specifies CATRTSGYNEQFF. Supplemented by reference TRBV15 and TRBJ2-1, the full variable domain reads DAMVIQNPRYQVTQFGKPVTLSCSQTLNHNVMYWYQQKSSQAPKLLFHYYDKDFNNEADTPDNFQSRRPNTSFCFLDIRSPGLGDTAMYLCATRTSGYNEQFFGPGTRLTVL.

This sequence joins TRBV9 and TRBJ2-7; 11 bases are a match to TRBD2. This CDR3 is 15 amino acids long. Germline assignment: CDR1 SGDLS and CDR2 YYNGEE. The ends lost 4 bases at V and 3 bases at J; junction bases unmatched: 6. CDR3 DNA: TGTGCCAGCAGCCCAACTAGCGGGGGCTTCTACGAGCAGTACTTC. Translating it yields CASSPTSGGFYEQYF.

The chain is built from TRBV11-3 and TRBJ2-1; TRBD2 aligns across 7 bases. Germline lookup yields CDR1 SGHNT and CDR2 YENEEA. Germline trimming cut 4 bases from V and 2 bases from J; bases unmatched to any gene: 5. The CDR3 sequence is 15 residues long. The CDR3 loop reads CASSSGGVAYNEQFF. CDR3 DNA sequence: TGTGCCAGCAGCTCTGGGGGGGTAGCCTACAATGAGCAGTTCTTC.

V is TRBV27 and J is TRBJ2-2; the match to TRBD2 covers 9 bases. The ends lost 5 bases at V and 6 bases at J; junction bases unmatched: 7. CDR1 and CDR2 (germline): MNHEY, SMNVEV (reference sequence). This CDR3 has 15 amino acids. The CDR3 here is CASSLSGGLAGELFF. The CDR3 DNA reads as TGTGCCAGCAGTCTGAGCGGGGGGCTTGCCGGGGAGCTGTTTTTT.

V is TRBV4-2 and J is TRBJ2-3, with 9 bases identical to TRBD2. Germline V CDR1 and CDR2: LGHNA, YNFKEQ. V lost 0 bases, J lost 3 bases, and 7 bases stayed unmatched. The CDR3 extends over 17 amino acids. In DNA, the CDR3 is TGTGCCAGCAGCCAAGATCTGGGCGGGAGGGGGACAGATACGCAGTATTTT. It is translated as CASSQDLGGRGTDTQYF.

The rearrangement links TRBV6-5 to TRBJ2-5; 11 bases align to TRBD2. The J call may be incorrect, as the DNA end agrees better with TRBJ2-7. Germline V CDR1 and CDR2: MNHEY, SVGAGI. The CDR3 runs to 15 residues. CDR3 nucleotide sequence: TGTGCCAGCAGTTACTCTCTAGCGGGAGGCTACGAGCAGTACTTC. This codes for CASSYSLAGGYEQYF.